This T cell receptor beta chain stems from a study of T cells expressing NK-cell markers. About the research overall: HCMV seropositivity marked seven of the eight sequenced donors; one was seronegative. Study-level findings and limits: Of the CD8+ T cell pool in five or six donors, roughly 1.0-7.5% was accounted for by dominant NKG2C+ clonotypes.

Notes on this clonotype: What it recognizes is unknown.

TCRdb re-called the 5' RACE reads; one entry per CDR3 protein, DNA not given. The sample table includes under 500,000 distinct CDR3 sequences. CDR1 and CDR2 (germline): SGHRS, YFSETQ. This CDR3 contains 16 residues. The TCR sequence derives from a woman between 18 and 75 years old in good health. The chain links TRBV5-1 to TRBJ2-5; TCRdb's assignment of TRBD2 cannot be checked, as there is no DNA. The sequenced sample consisted of blood T cells: a sorted CD56 or NKG2C T cell subset, CD4+ or CD8+ T cells, or bulk PBMC T cells (not recorded which). Here the CDR3 reads CASTLAVSGGSETQYF.